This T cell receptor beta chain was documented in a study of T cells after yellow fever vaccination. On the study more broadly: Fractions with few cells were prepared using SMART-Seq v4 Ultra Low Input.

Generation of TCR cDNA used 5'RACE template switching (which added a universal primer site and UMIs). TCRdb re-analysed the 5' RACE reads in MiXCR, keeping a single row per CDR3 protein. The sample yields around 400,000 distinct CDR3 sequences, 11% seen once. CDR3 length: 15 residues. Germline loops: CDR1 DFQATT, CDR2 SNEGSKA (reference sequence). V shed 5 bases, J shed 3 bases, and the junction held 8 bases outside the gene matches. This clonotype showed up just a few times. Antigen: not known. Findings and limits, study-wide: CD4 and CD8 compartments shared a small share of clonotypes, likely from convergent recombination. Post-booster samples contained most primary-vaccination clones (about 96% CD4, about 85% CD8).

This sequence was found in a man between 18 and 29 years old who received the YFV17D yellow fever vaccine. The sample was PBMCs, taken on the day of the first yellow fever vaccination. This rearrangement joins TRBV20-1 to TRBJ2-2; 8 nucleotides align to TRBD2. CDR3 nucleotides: TGCAGTGCTGCGTCCCCTAGCGGGTACACCGGGGAGCTGTTTTTT. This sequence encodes CSAASPSGYTGELFF.